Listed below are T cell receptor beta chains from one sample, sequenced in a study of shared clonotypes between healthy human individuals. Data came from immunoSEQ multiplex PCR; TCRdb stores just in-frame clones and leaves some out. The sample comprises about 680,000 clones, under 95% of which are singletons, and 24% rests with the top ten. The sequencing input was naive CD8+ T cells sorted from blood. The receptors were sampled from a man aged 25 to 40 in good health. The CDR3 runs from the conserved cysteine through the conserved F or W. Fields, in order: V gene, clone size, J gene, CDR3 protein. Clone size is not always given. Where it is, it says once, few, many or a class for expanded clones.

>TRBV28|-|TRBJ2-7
CASSFPMEGYEQYF
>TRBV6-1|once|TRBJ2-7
CASSARDRGYEQYF
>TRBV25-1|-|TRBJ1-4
CASRTLWEGDEKLFF
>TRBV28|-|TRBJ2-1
CASSFLSSARGYNEQFF
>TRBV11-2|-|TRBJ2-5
CASSSTGGQETQYF
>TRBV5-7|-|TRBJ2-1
CASSVGQTSLYNEQFF
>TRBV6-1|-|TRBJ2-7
CASSEYPGRSYEQYF
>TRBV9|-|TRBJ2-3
CASSAPGLLTDTQYF
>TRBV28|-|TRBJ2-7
CASKSRRRETTEQYF
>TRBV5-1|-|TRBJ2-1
CASSLEPAEYNEQFF
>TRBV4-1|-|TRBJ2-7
CASSLGTALSEQYF
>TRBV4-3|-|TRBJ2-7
CASSQVGDRLGDYEQYF
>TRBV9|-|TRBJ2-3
CASSVKSGDTQYF
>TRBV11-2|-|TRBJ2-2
CASSSYRTGELFF
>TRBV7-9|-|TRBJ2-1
CASSLTSGLSYNEQFF
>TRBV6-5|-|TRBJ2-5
CASREGQRQETQYF
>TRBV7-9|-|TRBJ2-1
CASSPIPSGYYNEQFF
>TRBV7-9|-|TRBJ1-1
CASSLNAGMNTEAFF
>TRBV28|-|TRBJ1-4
CASSSQGMIEKLFF
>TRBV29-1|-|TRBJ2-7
CSVVTGGYEQYF
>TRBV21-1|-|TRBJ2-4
CASSKVPPGTPSMDIQYF
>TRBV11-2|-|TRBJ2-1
CASSPVGLDHNEQFF
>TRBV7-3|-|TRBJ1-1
CASSLTFNTEAFF
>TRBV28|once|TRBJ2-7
CASSFGDRGPYEQYF
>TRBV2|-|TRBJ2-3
CASSEVYGTDTQYF
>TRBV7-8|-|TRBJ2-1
CASSLRVFNEQFF
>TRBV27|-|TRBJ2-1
CASSFGGRALDEQFF
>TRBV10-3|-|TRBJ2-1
CASSGSEMNEQFF
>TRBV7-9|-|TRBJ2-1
CASMLAGGENEQFF
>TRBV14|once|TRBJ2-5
CASSQRQNQETQYF
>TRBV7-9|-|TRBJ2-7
CASSQEGQPIYEQYF
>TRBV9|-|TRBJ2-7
CASSPRGSSGHYEQYF
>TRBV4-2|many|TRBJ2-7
CASSQGLAGGYEQYF
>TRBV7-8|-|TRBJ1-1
CASSPRDSHTEAFF
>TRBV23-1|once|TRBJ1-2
CASTRGSAYGYTF
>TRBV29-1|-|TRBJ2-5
CSVEPVMQGRGQETQYF
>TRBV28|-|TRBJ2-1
CASGLGQGVTEQFF
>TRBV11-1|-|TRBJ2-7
CASRIVGGTTYEQYF
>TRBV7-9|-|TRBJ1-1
CASSSKRTGGEDEAFF
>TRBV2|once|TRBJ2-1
CASRATGQYPYNEQFF
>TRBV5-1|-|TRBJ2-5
CASSFSENPRGEETQYF
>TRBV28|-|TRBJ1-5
CASIRGGRRGNQPQHF
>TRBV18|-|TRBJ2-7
CASSPRPGSSYEQYF
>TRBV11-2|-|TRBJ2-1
CASSVDYNEQFF
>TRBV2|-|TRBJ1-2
CASSDSGYGYTF
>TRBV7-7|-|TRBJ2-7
CASSSIRLGGGYEQYF
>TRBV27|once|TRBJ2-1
CASSFSSLAGVVLEQFF
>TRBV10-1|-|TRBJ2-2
CASSEGRNTGELFF
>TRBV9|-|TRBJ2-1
CASSVGRNEQFF
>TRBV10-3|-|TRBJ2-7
CAAKGGGTSGRADEQYF
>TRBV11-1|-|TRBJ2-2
CASTQDPAGRELFF
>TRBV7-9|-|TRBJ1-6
CASGEGNSPLHF